This T cell receptor (beta chain) was recovered during a study of T-cell reconstitution after alpha-beta-depleted transplantation in children. The V and J ends lost 0 bases and 8 bases respectively, with 9 bases between them. CDR1 and CDR2 from the germline V gene are SGHRS and YFSETQ. The CDR3 contains 13 residues. Study-level results: As was reported, about two months after transplant, alpha-beta T cells came from several hundred expanded graft clones. After one year, T-cell counts and TCRbeta diversity mostly came from new T cells. Recipient T cells and thymic progenitors that survived gave rise to the high TCRbeta diversity observed at day 60 in some patients.

Library preparation (for TCRbeta) was performed with unique molecular identifiers. A single record per CDR3 protein comes from TCRdb applying MiXCR to the PCR reads. The table shows 700,000 to 850,000 distinct CDR3 sequences, with roughly 15% occurring only once. In this sample, this clonotype turned up a few times. The antigen remains unidentified. This receptor was taken from a male patient aged 10-17 years who had a stem cell transplant for acute lymphoblastic leukemia, so the T cells may come from the graft donor. The rearrangement links TRBV5-1 to TRBJ2-1; unclear D gene. The source was PBMCs, mostly from graft donor cells, collected 360 days after TCRalphabeta/CD19-depleted stem cell transplant. CDR3 sequence (DNA): TGCGCCAGCAGCTTGGGTATCCACGATGAGCAGTTCTTC. Encoded protein: CASSLGIHDEQFF.